The 9 T cell receptor beta chains given below trace back to one sample, sequenced in a study of monozygotic twins with inflammatory bowel disease (dated by TCRdb to 2018 to 2020). The library relied on 5' RACE. TCRdb records Illumina HiSeq 2500 as the sequencer. TCRdb reprocessed the reads; each CDR3 protein sequence makes one entry, and DNA is unavailable. In this sample's table one finds about 160,000 distinct CDR3 sequences. Jointly, the top ten make up over 2.5% of the sample. Sequencing was performed on blood. Source of these receptors: a human donor with ulcerative colitis or Crohn's disease, or a healthy co-twin of an affected twin (not recorded which).

The chain is built from TRBV5-5 and TRBJ2-3; the TRBD2 assignment by TCRdb is unverifiable without DNA. Germline V lookup: CDR1 SGHKS, CDR2 YYEKEE (reference sequence). The CDR3 sequence is 15 residues long. The CDR3 spells CASSLGGLHTDTQYF.

This rearrangement joins TRBV5-1 to TRBJ2-1; with no DNA, the TCRdb D assignment of TRBD2 cannot be verified. CDR3 length: 18 amino acids. Germline V gives CDR1 SGHRS, CDR2 YFSETQ. CDR3 loop: CASSLGIYSGRANNEQFF.

This chain uses TRBV5-1 with TRBJ2-7. Germline CDR1 SGHRS, CDR2 YFSETQ. The CDR3 is 15 amino acids. The CDR3 sequence: CASSSAWAPSYEQYF.

The chain has TRBV5-1 and TRBJ2-1; no DNA is available, so the TRBD2 call from TCRdb remains unchecked. The germline V gene has CDR1 SGHRS and CDR2 YFSETQ. The CDR3 extends over 17 amino acids. The CDR3 sequence is CASSSTPSGRNYNEQFF.

This rearrangement joins TRBV5-8 to TRBJ2-1. Germline V gives CDR1 SGHTS, CDR2 YDEGEE. The CDR3 runs 15 residues. The CDR3 is CASSLGTVSTNEQFF.

V gene TRBV20-1 combines with J gene TRBJ2-5; checking the TCRdb D call of TRBD1 is not possible without DNA. Per germline, CDR1 DFQATT and CDR2 SNEGSKA (reference sequence). CDR3 length equals 14 residues. CDR3 amino acids: CSARVTGVRETQYF.

The rearrangement links TRBV7-3 to TRBJ2-2; no DNA is available, so the TRBD2 call from TCRdb remains unchecked. Per the germline V gene, CDR1 is SGHTA and CDR2 is FQGTGA. This CDR3 comprises 14 residues. CDR3 in amino acids: CASSRLAGSGELFF.

J is TRBJ2-5 and V is TRBV10-3; the D call from TCRdb, TRBD2, cannot be confirmed without DNA. This CDR3 spans 13 amino acids. Germline CDR1 and CDR2: ENHRY and SYGVKD. CDR3 amino acids: CAIASGPQETQYF.

The gene calls are TRBV28 and TRBJ2-5; the TCRdb call, TRBD1, lacks DNA for checking. The CDR3 is made up of 15 amino acids. CDR1 is MDHEN and CDR2 is SYDVKM in the germline V gene. The CDR3 is CASSVTGSFQETQYF.